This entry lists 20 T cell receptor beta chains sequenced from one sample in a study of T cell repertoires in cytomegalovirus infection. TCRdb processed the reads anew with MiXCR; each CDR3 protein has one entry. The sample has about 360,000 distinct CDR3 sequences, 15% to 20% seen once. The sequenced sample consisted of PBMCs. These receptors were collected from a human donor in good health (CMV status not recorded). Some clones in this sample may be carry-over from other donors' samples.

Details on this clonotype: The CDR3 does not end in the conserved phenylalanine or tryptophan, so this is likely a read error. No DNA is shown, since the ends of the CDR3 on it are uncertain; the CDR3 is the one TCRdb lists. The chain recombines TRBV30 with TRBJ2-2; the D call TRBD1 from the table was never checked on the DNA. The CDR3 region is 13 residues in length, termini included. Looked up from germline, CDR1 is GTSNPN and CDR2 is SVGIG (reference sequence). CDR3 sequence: CAWRWGVLGELFG.

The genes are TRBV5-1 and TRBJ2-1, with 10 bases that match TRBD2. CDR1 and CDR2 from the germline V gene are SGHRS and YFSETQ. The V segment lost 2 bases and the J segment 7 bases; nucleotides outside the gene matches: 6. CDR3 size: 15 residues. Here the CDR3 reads CASSFLAGVANEQFF. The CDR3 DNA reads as TGCGCCAGCAGCTTCCTAGCGGGAGTCGCGAATGAGCAGTTCTTC.

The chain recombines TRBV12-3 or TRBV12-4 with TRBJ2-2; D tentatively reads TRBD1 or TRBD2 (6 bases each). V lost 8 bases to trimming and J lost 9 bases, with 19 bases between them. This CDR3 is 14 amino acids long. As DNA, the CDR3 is TGTGCCAGCTCGAAGGGGGACTTAGTACGGGAGCTGTTTTTT. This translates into CASSKGDLVRELFF.

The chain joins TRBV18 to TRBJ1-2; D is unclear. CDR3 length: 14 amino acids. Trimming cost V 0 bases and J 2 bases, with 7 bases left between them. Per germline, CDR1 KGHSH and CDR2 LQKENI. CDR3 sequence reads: CASSPPTVNYGYTF. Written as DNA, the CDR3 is TGTGCCAGCTCACCACCGACCGTGAACTATGGCTACACCTTC. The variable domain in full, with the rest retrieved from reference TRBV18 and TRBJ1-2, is NAGVMQNPRHLVRRRGQEARLRCSPMKGHSHVYWYRQLPEEGLKFMVYLQKENIIDESGMPKERFSAEFPKEGPSILRIQQVVRGDSAAYFCASSPPTVNYGYTFGSGTRLTVV.

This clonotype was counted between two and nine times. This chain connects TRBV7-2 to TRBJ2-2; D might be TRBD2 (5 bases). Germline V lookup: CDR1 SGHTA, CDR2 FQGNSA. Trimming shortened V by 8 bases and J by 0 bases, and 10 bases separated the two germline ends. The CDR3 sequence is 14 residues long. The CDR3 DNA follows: TGTGCCAGCGAGGGATCCGCGAACACCGGGGAGCTGTTTTTT. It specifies CASEGSANTGELFF.

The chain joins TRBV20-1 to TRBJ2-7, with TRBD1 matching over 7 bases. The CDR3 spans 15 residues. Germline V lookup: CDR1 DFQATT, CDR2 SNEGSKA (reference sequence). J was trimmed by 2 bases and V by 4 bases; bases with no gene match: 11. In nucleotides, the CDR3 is TGCAGTGCTAAAGTAGGAGGACAGGATACCTACGAGCAGTACTTC. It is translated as CSAKVGGQDTYEQYF.

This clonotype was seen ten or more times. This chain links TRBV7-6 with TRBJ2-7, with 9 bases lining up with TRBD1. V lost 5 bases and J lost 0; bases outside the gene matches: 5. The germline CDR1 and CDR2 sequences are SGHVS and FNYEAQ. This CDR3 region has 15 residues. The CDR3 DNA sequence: TGTGCCAGCAGCCCCGGACAGGGGAGCTCCTACGAGCAGTACTTC. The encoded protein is CASSPGQGSSYEQYF.

CDR3 loop: CAISERGNNEQFF. CDR3 DNA: TGTGCCATCAGTGAGCGGGGCAACAATGAGCAGTTCTTC. The chain is built from TRBV10-3 and TRBJ2-1; D possibly uses TRBD1 or TRBD2 (5 bases each). The germline V gene encodes CDR1 ENHRY and CDR2 SYGVKD. CDR3 length: 13 amino acids. Trimming took 2 bases from V and 5 from J, leaving 7 bases between them.

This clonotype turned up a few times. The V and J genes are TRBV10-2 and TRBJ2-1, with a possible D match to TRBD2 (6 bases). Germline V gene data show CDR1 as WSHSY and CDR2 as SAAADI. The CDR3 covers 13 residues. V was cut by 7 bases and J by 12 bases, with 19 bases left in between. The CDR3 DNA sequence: TGCGCCAGCATGGGACTCGCGGCACTAGGGCAGTTCTTC. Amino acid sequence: CASMGLAALGQFF.

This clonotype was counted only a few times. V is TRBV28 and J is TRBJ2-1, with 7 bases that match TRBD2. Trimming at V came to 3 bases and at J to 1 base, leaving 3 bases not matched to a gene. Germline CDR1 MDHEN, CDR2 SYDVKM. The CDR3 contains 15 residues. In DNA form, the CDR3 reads TGTGCCAGCAGTTTCGCGGGGGAGTCCTACAATGAGCAGTTCTTC. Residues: CASSFAGESYNEQFF.

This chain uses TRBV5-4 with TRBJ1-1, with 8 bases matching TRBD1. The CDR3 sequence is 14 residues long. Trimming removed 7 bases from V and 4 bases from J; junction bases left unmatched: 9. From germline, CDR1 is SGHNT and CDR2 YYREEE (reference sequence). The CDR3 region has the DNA TGTGCCAGCGGGGACAGGAGATTGGGCACTGAAGCTTTCTTT. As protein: CASGDRRLGTEAFF.

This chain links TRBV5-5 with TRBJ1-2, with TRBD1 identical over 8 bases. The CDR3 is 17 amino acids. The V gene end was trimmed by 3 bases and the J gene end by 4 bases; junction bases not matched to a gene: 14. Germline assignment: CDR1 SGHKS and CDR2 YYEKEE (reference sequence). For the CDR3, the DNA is TGTGCCAGCAGCTCCGAAATGGACAGGGAGATTGGCTATGGCTACACCTTC. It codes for CASSSEMDREIGYGYTF.

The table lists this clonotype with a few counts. The CDR3 is CASSLMAGGETQYF. CDR3 in DNA: TGTGCCAGCAGTTTAATGGCAGGGGGTGAGACCCAGTACTTC. The chain has TRBV12-3 or TRBV12-4 and TRBJ2-5; TRBD1 agrees at 7 bases. The CDR3 sequence is 14 residues long. The V segment lost 2 bases and the J segment 5 bases; nucleotides outside the gene matches: 5.

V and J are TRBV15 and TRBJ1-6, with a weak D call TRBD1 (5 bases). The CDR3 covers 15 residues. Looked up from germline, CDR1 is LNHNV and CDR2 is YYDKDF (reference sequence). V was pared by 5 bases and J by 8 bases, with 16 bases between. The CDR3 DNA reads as TGTGCCACCAGCCTGTCCCAGGGCGCCCATTCACCCCTCCACTTT. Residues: CATSLSQGAHSPLHF.

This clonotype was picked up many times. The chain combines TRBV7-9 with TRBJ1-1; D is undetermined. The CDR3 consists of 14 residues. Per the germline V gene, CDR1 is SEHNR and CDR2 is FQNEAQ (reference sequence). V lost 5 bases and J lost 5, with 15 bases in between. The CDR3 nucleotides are TGTGCCAGCAGCCCCCCGATACTAGGGACTGAAGCTTTCTTT. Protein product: CASSPPILGTEAFF. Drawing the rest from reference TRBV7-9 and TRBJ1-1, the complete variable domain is DTGVSQNPRHKITKRGQNVTFRCDPISEHNRLYWYRQTLGQGPEFLTYFQNEAQLEKSRLLSDRFSAERPKGSFSTLEIQRTEQGDSAMYLCASSPPILGTEAFFGQGTRLTVV.

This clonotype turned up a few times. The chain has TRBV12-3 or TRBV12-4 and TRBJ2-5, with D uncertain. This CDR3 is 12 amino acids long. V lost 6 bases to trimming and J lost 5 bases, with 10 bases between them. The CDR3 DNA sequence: TGTGCCAGCAGCATCCGGCCCGAGACCCAGTACTTC. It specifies CASSIRPETQYF.

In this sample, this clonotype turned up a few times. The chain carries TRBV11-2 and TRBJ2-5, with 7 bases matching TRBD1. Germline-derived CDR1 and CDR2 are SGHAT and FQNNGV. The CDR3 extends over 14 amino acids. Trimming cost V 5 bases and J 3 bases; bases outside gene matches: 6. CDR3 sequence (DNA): TGTGCCAGCAGCCGACGAACAGGGGAAGAGACCCAGTACTTC. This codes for CASSRRTGEETQYF.

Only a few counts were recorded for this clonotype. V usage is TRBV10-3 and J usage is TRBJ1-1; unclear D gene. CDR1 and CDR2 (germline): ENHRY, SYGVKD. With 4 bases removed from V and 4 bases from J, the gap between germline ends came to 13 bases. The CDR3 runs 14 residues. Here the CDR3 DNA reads TGTGCCATCAGTGCTACCACTTCGGGCACTGAAGCTTTCTTT. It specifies CAISATTSGTEAFF.

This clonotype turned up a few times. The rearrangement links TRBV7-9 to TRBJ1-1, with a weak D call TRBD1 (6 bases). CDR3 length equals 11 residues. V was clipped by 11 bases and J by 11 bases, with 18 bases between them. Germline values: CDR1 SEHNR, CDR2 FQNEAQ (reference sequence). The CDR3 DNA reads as TGTGCCGCTGGACAGCTCATGAACGCTTTCTTT. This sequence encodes CAAGQLMNAFF.

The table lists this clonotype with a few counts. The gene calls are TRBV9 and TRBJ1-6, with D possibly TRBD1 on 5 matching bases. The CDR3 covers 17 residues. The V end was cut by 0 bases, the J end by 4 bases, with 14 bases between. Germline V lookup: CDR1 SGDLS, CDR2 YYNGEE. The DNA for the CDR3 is TGTGCCAGCAGCGTAGGCACCGTCAGGGCGTATAATTCACCCCTCCACTTT. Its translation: CASSVGTVRAYNSPLHF. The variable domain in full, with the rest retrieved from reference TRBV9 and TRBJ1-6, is DSGVTQTPKHLITATGQRVTLRCSPRSGDLSVYWYQQSLDQGLQFLIQYYNGEERAKGNILERFSAQQFPDLHSELNLSSLELGDSALYFCASSVGTVRAYNSPLHFGNGTRLTVT.